This TCR beta chain was recovered during a study of regulatory T cells in long-lasting Graves disease. This sample's time point: persistent/refractory GD, antithyroid drugs over 5 years with positive TRAb. PBMC-extracted RNA yielded the TCR library. At least ten counts were recorded for this clonotype. CDR3 length: 14 amino acids. CDR1 is MDHEN, CDR2 SYDVKM, per germline. V lost 4 bases to trimming and J lost 8 bases, with 17 bases between them. Building the TCR beta libraries relied on iRepertoire HTBI primers, and CDR3 regions underwent Arm-PCR. TCRdb processed the multiplex PCR reads anew with MiXCR; each CDR3 protein has one entry. This repertoire shows a few hundred thousand distinct CDR3 sequences, roughly a quarter found once; its top ten account for approximately 25%.

The gene calls are TRBV28 and TRBJ1-2; weak D call: TRBD1 (6 bases). The clonotype originates from a female donor with Graves disease. Sample: peripheral blood mononuclear cells (PBMCs), taken when the disease was refractory, from a patient treated with antithyroid drugs. The CDR3 here is CASSSGTPGGGYTF. In DNA form, the CDR3 reads TGTGCCAGCAGTTCGGGGACACCCGGCGGCGGCTACACCTTC.